Listed here are 31 T cell receptor beta chains from one sample, sequenced in a study of cytomegalovirus exposure and HLA in healthy donors (dated by TCRdb to between 2016 and 2019). The library was made by the immunoSEQ multiplex PCR assay. The multiplex PCR relied on a mix of 60 forward primers for TCR Vbeta segments and 13 reverse primers for TCR Jbeta segments. The immuneACCESS repertoire file appears here via TCRdb, limited to in-frame rearrangements. These files lack a portion of the clones; in checked studies, under half of the deficit traces to unresolved V genes, and the cause of the others is not known. This sample's table carries around 84,000 clones. Approximately 4.2% of the sample goes to the ten largest clones. Sequencing used PBMCs. Receptors originate from a man aged 30-40 years in good health and CMV-seronegative.

The J gene is TRBJ2-1, the V gene TRBV4-1; TRBD1 is a possible D gene (5 bases). The CDR3 covers 13 residues. The V and J ends lost 11 bases and 4 bases respectively, with 15 bases between them. Germline V CDR1 and CDR2: MGHRA, YSYEKL. The CDR3: CAASRQTYNEQFF. The CDR3 region has the DNA TGCGCCGCGAGCAGACAGACTTACAATGAGCAGTTCTTC.

This chain joins TRBV27 and TRBJ2-7, with 9 positions matching TRBD1. In germline, CDR1 is MNHEY, CDR2 SMNVEV (reference sequence). The V and J ends lost 6 bases and 2 bases, in that order; junction bases with no gene match: 5. The CDR3 length is 14 residues. CDR3 region: CASSPTGGTYEQYF. As DNA, the CDR3 is TGTGCCAGCAGCCCAACAGGGGGCACCTACGAGCAGTACTTC.

The genes are TRBV7-2 and TRBJ2-2; D not certain. The V gene lost 3 bases and the J gene lost 4 bases, with 6 bases spanning the gap. The CDR3 consists of 13 residues. Germline CDR1 is SGHTA and CDR2 is FQGNSA. The CDR3: CASSFPGTGELFF. CDR3 bases: TGTGCCAGCAGCTTCCCGGGCACCGGGGAGCTGTTTTTT.

The DNA for the CDR3 is TGTGCCAGCAGCGGACAGCTTGGAAACACCATATATTTT. Protein product: CASSGQLGNTIYF. The chain employs TRBV9 and TRBJ1-3, with a weak D call TRBD1 (5 bases). The CDR3 loop spans 13 amino acids. The V gene lost 3 bases and the J gene lost 3 bases, with 7 bases spanning the gap. Germline loops: CDR1 SGDLS, CDR2 YYNGEE. The whole variable domain, filled in from reference TRBV9 and TRBJ1-3, reads DSGVTQTPKHLITATGQRVTLRCSPRSGDLSVYWYQQSLDQGLQFLIQYYNGEERAKGNILERFSAQQFPDLHSELNLSSLELGDSALYFCASSGQLGNTIYFGEGSWLTVV.

CDR3 DNA: TGTGCCAGCAGACCACAGGGTCTAGAGACCCAGTACTTC. As protein: CASRPQGLETQYF. The chain links TRBV5-4 to TRBJ2-5; D possibly corresponds to TRBD1 (6 bases). This CDR3 spans 13 amino acids. Germline V gene data show CDR1 as SGHNT and CDR2 as YYREEE (reference sequence). Trimming took 5 bases from V and 4 from J, leaving 12 bases between them.

The V and J genes are TRBV5-4 and TRBJ1-2, with no clear D. V shed 0 bases and J shed 4 bases, with 13 bases lying between them. The CDR3 covers 15 residues. The germline gives CDR1 SGHNT, CDR2 YYREEE (reference sequence). The CDR3 protein is CASSLGGGRSYGYTF. In DNA, the CDR3 is TGTGCCAGCAGCTTGGGAGGAGGGAGGAGCTATGGCTACACCTTC. The whole variable domain, remainder taken from reference TRBV5-4 and TRBJ1-2, is ETGVTQSPTHLIKTRGQQVTLRCSSQSGHNTVSWYQQALGQGPQFIFQYYREEENGRGNFPPRFSGLQFPNYSSELNVNALELDDSALYLCASSLGGGRSYGYTFGSGTRLTVV.

The V gene is TRBV6-1, the J gene TRBJ1-3; D is possibly TRBD1 (5 bases). Germline CDR1 MNHNS, CDR2 SASEGT. Trimming removed 3 bases at V and 4 bases at J, with 16 bases between. The CDR3 consists of 16 residues. The CDR3 is CASSDGHRIAGNTIYF. CDR3 sequence (DNA): TGTGCCAGCAGTGATGGACATCGAATTGCCGGAAACACCATATATTTT.

The V call is TRBV9, the J call TRBJ2-5, with 9 nucleotides matching TRBD2. Trimming at V came to 2 bases and at J to 5 bases, leaving 10 bases not matched to a gene. Germline lookup yields CDR1 SGDLS and CDR2 YYNGEE. The CDR3 is made up of 16 amino acids. CDR3 amino acids: CASSVERGAWEETQYF. In DNA, the CDR3 is TGTGCCAGCAGCGTCGAGCGGGGGGCCTGGGAGGAGACCCAGTACTTC.

The chain is built from TRBV2 and TRBJ2-3; possibly TRBD2 for D (6 bases). V was trimmed by 8 bases and J by 3 bases, leaving 12 bases between them. The CDR3 consists of 13 residues. Germline CDR1 is SNHLY and CDR2 is FYNNEI. For the CDR3, the DNA is TGTGCCAGCGAGGAGGGGTGGACAGATACGCAGTATTTT. It is translated as CASEEGWTDTQYF.

The chain is built from TRBV10-2 and TRBJ2-5, with TRBD2 identical over 9 bases. J gave up 2 bases and V 0 bases, and 7 bases lay outside the gene matches. Germline-derived CDR1 and CDR2 are WSHSY and SAAADI. This CDR3 is built from 17 residues. CDR3 coding DNA: TGCGCCAGCAGTGAGTCGTCGCGGGGGGGCCTACAAGAGACCCAGTACTTC. Translation gives CASSESSRGGLQETQYF.

The CDR3 sequence is CASSLWGGLSTSFGYTF. CDR3 sequence (DNA): TGTGCCAGCAGTTTATGGGGGGGCCTTTCCACGTCCTTTGGCTACACCTTC. The rearrangement joins TRBV27 to TRBJ1-2; tentative D call: TRBD1 (6 bases). From germline, CDR1 is MNHEY and CDR2 SMNVEV (reference sequence). This CDR3 comprises 17 residues. V was shortened by 1 base and J by 7 bases, with 22 bases between the two germline ends.

Here the CDR3 reads CASSQLPLTGGYTF. The CDR3 DNA reads as TGCGCCAGCAGCCAATTACCCCTTACCGGTGGCTACACCTTC. This chain connects TRBV4-1 to TRBJ1-2, with D unresolved. CDR3 length: 14 residues. Trimming took 2 bases from V and 7 from J, leaving 14 bases between them. In germline, CDR1 is MGHRA, CDR2 YSYEKL.

V gene TRBV28 combines with J gene TRBJ2-1, with 7 bases identical to TRBD2. The germline V gene has CDR1 MDHEN and CDR2 SYDVKM. The V gene end was trimmed by 2 bases and the J gene end by 1 base; junction bases not matched to a gene: 2. The CDR3 runs 15 residues. This CDR3 is CASSLAGESYNEQFF. The CDR3, as DNA: TGTGCCAGCAGTTTAGCGGGAGAATCCTACAATGAGCAGTTCTTC.

This chain links TRBV29-1 with TRBJ1-4; TRBD1 matches 9 bases. Trimming removed 7 bases from V and 8 bases from J; junction bases left unmatched: 5. Per germline, CDR1 SQVTM and CDR2 ANQGSEA. There are 12 residues in the CDR3. The CDR3 is CSGTGGEEKLFF. The CDR3 nucleotides read TGCAGCGGTACAGGGGGCGAAGAAAAACTGTTTTTT.

V and J are TRBV10-3 and TRBJ2-3; 9 bases align to TRBD1. The CDR3 covers 13 residues. V was pared by 11 bases and J by 4 bases, with 7 bases of the junction left unmatched. Per the germline V gene, CDR1 is ENHRY and CDR2 is SYGVKD. This CDR3 reads CAAATGGADTQYF. The CDR3 DNA reads as TGTGCCGCTGCGACAGGGGGTGCAGATACGCAGTATTTT.

This chain uses TRBV5-1 with TRBJ2-3; 9 positions match TRBD2. This CDR3 has 17 amino acids. Germline CDR1 is SGHRS and CDR2 is YFSETQ. J gave up 2 bases and V 0 bases, and 7 bases lay outside the gene matches. Here the CDR3 reads CASSLGPLAGLTDTQYF. Written as DNA, the CDR3 is TGCGCCAGCAGCTTGGGACCTCTAGCGGGGCTCACAGATACGCAGTATTTT.

The V gene is TRBV14, the J gene TRBJ2-1, with 7 bases fitting TRBD2. This CDR3 has 16 residues. CDR1 and CDR2 from the germline V gene are SGHDN and FVKESK. The V segment lost 1 base and the J segment 4 bases; nucleotides outside the gene matches: 7. The CDR3 is CASSQGTSIGYNEQFF. The CDR3 DNA reads as TGTGCCAGCAGCCAAGGGACTAGTATCGGTTACAATGAGCAGTTCTTC.

The CDR3 DNA reads as TGCGCCAGCAGTGAGTTGTGGGGGGGAGCTCGGAATCAGCCCCAGCATTTT. Amino acid sequence: CASSELWGGARNQPQHF. The rearrangement uses TRBV10-1 and TRBJ1-5; tentatively, D is TRBD1 (5 bases). Trimming removed 1 base at V and 4 bases at J, with 17 bases between. The length of the CDR3 is 17 residues. The V gene's germline CDR1 is WNHNN and CDR2 SYGVQD (reference sequence).

The rearrangement joins TRBV27 to TRBJ2-7; 9 positions match TRBD1. The CDR3 is 16 residues long. J gave up 6 bases and V 0 bases, and 9 bases lay outside the gene matches. Germline-derived CDR1 and CDR2 are MNHEY and SMNVEV (reference sequence). The CDR3: CASSLSKGTGWREQYF. The CDR3 nucleotides are TGTGCCAGCAGTTTATCGAAGGGGACAGGGTGGCGCGAGCAGTACTTC.

The rearrangement links TRBV2 to TRBJ2-7; D may be TRBD2 (6 bases). This CDR3 is built from 14 residues. Per the germline V gene, CDR1 is SNHLY and CDR2 is FYNNEI. Trimming stripped 6 bases from V and 0 bases from J, with 12 bases between. CDR3 in DNA: TGTGCCAGCAGAGCCGGGACTGTCTCCTACGAGCAGTACTTC. This gives the protein CASRAGTVSYEQYF.

The chain couples TRBV14 to TRBJ2-5; D unclear. Germline V gives CDR1 SGHDN, CDR2 FVKESK. This CDR3 comprises 14 residues. The V end lost 4 bases, the J end lost 1 base, and 10 bases lay between the germline ends. This CDR3 is CASSRPAPQETQYF. The CDR3 bases are TGTGCCAGCAGCCGGCCCGCCCCCCAAGAGACCCAGTACTTC. Full variable domain (missing parts from reference TRBV14 and TRBJ2-5): EAGVTQFPSHSVIEKGQTVTLRCDPISGHDNLYWYRRVMGKEIKFLLHFVKESKQDESGMPNNRFLAERTGGTYSTLKVQPAELEDSGVYFCASSRPAPQETQYFGPGTRLLVL.

The V call is TRBV7-3, the J call TRBJ2-7, with TRBD1 identical over 9 bases. Looked up from germline, CDR1 is SGHTA and CDR2 is FQGTGA. V shed 9 bases and J 5 bases; nucleotides not matched to a gene: 8. The CDR3 has 13 residues. CDR3 protein: CARPGQGWDEQYF. CDR3 DNA sequence: TGTGCCAGGCCGGGACAGGGCTGGGACGAGCAGTACTTC.

The rearrangement uses TRBV2 and TRBJ1-5; D unclear. CDR1 is SNHLY and CDR2 is FYNNEI in the germline V gene. The CDR3 extends over 16 amino acids. V lost 6 bases and J lost 2, with 17 bases in between. CDR3 loop: CASRQGRALGNQPQHF. For the CDR3, the DNA is TGTGCCAGCAGGCAAGGGCGGGCTCTGGGCAATCAGCCCCAGCATTTT.

V and J are TRBV5-4 and TRBJ2-7; a weak D match, TRBD1 (6 bases). The CDR3 length is 15 residues. CDR1 SGHNT and CDR2 YYREEE come from the germline V gene (reference sequence). V lost 2 bases to trimming and J lost 5 bases, with 17 bases between them. CDR3 residues: CASSFTGQGSHEQYF. For the CDR3, the DNA is TGTGCCAGCAGCTTCACGGGCCAGGGGAGCCACGAGCAGTACTTC.

The DNA of the CDR3 is TGTGCCAGCAGTGAAGAATACGGGACAGGGGGCCGCGGCTACACCTTC. Amino acid sequence: CASSEEYGTGGRGYTF. The genes are TRBV6-1 and TRBJ1-2; 12 bases match TRBD1. The ends lost 1 base at V and 8 bases at J; junction bases unmatched: 8. The CDR3 covers 16 residues. Germline V lookup: CDR1 MNHNS, CDR2 SASEGT.

V and J are TRBV9 and TRBJ2-1; TRBD2 matches at 9 bases. There are 15 residues in the CDR3. Germline-derived CDR1 and CDR2 are SGDLS and YYNGEE. J lost 5 bases, V lost 0 bases, and 3 bases had no gene match. The CDR3 spells CASSVGLADHNEQFF. In nucleotides, the CDR3 is TGTGCCAGCAGCGTAGGACTAGCGGACCACAATGAGCAGTTCTTC.

V usage is TRBV7-9 and J usage is TRBJ2-2; D is undetermined. Germline V gene sequence: CDR1 SEHNR, CDR2 FQNEAQ (reference sequence). This CDR3 has 13 amino acids. Trimming took off 5 bases at V and 0 bases at J, with 4 bases between the two ends. The CDR3, as DNA: TGTGCCAGCAGCCCAGCGAACACCGGGGAGCTGTTTTTT. The encoded protein is CASSPANTGELFF.

Worth noting for this clone: Other DNA sequences in the same sample also yield this CDR3. The chain carries TRBV6-5 and TRBJ1-2; 7 nucleotides agree with TRBD1. The junction had 11 bases not matched to a gene; V was cut back by 2 bases and J by 8 bases. The CDR3 consists of 15 residues. Looked up from germline, CDR1 is MNHEY and CDR2 is SVGAGI. CDR3 residues: CASSYGHRGGVGYTF. The DNA of the CDR3 is TGTGCCAGCAGTTACGGGCACAGGGGTGGGGTGGGCTACACCTTC.

This chain links TRBV6-5 with TRBJ1-2; D unclear. This CDR3 is built from 14 residues. Germline CDR1 reads MNHEY; CDR2 reads SVGAGI. V lost 6 bases and J 4 bases, leaving 15 bases between the germline ends. Written as DNA, the CDR3 is TGTGCCAGCAGAATCACTAAGGCGGCCTATGGCTACACCTTC. This translates into CASRITKAAYGYTF.

J is TRBJ1-2 and V is TRBV5-1; tentative D call: TRBD1 (6 bases). Germline CDR1 and CDR2: SGHRS and YFSETQ. Trimming pared 0 bases from V and 3 bases from J, leaving 6 bases between. This CDR3 has 13 residues. CDR3 sequence: CASSLGTDYGYTF. Here the CDR3 DNA reads TGCGCCAGCAGCTTGGGGACAGACTATGGCTACACCTTC.

The chain employs TRBV28 and TRBJ2-1; 12 bases are a match to TRBD2. CDR1 MDHEN and CDR2 SYDVKM come from the germline V gene. This CDR3 region has 15 residues. Unmatched junction bases numbered 6, after V lost 2 bases and J lost 10 bases. CDR3 amino acids: CASSLPSGGAREQFF. The DNA for the CDR3 is TGTGCCAGCAGTTTACCTAGCGGGGGGGCTCGGGAGCAGTTCTTC. The full variable domain, its missing parts supplied by reference TRBV28 and TRBJ2-1, is DVKVTQSSRYLVKRTGEKVFLECVQDMDHENMFWYRQDPGLGLRLIYFSYDVKMKEKGDIPEGYSVSREKKERFSLILESASTNQTSMYLCASSLPSGGAREQFFGPGTRLTVL.